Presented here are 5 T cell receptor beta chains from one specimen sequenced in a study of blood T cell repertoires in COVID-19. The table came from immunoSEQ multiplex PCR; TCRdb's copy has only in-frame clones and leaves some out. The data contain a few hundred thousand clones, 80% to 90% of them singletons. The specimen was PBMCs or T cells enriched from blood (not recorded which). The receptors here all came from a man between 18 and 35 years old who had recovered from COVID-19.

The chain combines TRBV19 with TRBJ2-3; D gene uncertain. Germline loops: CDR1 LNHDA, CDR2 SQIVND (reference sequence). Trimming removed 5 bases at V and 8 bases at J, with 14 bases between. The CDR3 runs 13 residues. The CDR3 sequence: CASSVPVPGTQYF. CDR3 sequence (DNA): TGTGCCAGTAGTGTCCCAGTCCCGGGTACGCAGTATTTT.

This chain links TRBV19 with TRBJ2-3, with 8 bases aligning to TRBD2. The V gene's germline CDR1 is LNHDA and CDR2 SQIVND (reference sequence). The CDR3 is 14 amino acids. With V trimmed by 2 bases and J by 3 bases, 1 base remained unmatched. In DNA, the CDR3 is TGTGCCAGTAGTATAAGCGGGGGAACAGATACGCAGTATTTT. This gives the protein CASSISGGTDTQYF. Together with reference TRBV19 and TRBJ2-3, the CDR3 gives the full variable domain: DGGITQSPKYLFRKEGQNVTLSCEQNLNHDAMYWYRQDPGQGLRLIYYSQIVNDFQKGDIAEGYSVSREKKESFPLTVTSAQKNPTAFYLCASSISGGTDTQYFGPGTRLTVL.

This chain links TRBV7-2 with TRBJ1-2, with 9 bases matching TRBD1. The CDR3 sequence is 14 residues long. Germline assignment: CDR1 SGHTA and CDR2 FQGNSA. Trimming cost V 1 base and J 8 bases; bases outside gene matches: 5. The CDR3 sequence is CASSLDPGQGGYTF. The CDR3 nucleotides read TGTGCCAGCAGCTTAGATCCGGGACAGGGAGGCTACACCTTC.

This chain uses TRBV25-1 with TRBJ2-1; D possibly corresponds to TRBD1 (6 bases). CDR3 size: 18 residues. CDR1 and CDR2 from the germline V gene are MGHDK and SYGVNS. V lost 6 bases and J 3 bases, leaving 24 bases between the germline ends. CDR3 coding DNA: TGTGCCAGCAGCGGAAACAAAACAGGGATGGGATTCTACAATGAGCAGTTCTTC. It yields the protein CASSGNKTGMGFYNEQFF.

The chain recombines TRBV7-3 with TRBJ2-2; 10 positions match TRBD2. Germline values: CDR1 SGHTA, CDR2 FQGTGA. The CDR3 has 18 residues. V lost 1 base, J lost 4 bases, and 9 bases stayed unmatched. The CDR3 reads CASSLRPSGSSSTGELFF. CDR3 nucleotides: TGTGCCAGCAGCTTAAGGCCTAGCGGGAGTTCGAGCACCGGGGAGCTGTTTTTT.